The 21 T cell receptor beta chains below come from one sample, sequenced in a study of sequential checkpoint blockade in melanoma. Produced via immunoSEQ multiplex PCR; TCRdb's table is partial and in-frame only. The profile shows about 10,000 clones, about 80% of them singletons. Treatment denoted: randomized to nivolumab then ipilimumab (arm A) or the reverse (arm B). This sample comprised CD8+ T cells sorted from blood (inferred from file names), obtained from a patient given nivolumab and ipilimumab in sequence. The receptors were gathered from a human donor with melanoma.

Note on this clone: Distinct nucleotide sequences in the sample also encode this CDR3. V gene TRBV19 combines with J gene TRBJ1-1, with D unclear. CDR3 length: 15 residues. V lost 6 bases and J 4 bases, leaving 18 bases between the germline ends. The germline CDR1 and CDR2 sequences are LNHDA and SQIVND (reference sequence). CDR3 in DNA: TGTGCCAGTAGCTCGTCAAGTATGCTCGGCACTGAAGCTTTCTTT. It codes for CASSSSSMLGTEAFF.

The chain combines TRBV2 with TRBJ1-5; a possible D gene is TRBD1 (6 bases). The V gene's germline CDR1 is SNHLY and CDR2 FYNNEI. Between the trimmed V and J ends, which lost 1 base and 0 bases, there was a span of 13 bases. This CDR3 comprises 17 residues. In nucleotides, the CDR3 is TGTGCCAGCAGTGAAGACGGATGGGACATTAGCAATCAGCCCCAGCATTTT. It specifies CASSEDGWDISNQPQHF.

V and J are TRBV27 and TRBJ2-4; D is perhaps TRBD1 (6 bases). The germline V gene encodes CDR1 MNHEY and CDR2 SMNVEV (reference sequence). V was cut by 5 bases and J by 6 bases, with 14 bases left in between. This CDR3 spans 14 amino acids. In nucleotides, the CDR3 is TGTGCCAGCAGTCACTTACGGACAGTAAACATTCAGTACTTC. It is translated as CASSHLRTVNIQYF.

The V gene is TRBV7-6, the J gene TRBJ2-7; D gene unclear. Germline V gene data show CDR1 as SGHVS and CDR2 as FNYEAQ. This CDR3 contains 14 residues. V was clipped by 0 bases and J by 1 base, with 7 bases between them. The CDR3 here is CASSLAFSSYEQYF. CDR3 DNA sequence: TGTGCCAGCAGCTTAGCCTTTAGTTCCTACGAGCAGTACTTC.

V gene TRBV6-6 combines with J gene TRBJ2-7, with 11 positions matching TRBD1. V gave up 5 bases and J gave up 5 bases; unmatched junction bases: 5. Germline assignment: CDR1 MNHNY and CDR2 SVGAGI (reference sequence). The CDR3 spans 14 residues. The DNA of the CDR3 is TGTGCCAGCAGTCCTGGACAGGGGGCGAACGAGCAGTACTTC. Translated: CASSPGQGANEQYF.

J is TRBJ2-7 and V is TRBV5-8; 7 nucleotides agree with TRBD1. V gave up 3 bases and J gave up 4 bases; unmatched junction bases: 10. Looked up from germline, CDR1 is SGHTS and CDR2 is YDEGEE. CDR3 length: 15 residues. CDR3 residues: CASSSSAGGPYEQYF. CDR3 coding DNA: TGTGCCAGCAGCTCGTCGGCAGGGGGTCCTTACGAGCAGTACTTC. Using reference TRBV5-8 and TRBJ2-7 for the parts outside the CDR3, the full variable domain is EAGVTQSPTHLIKTRGQQATLRCSPISGHTSVYWYQQALGLGLQFLLWYDEGEERNRGNFPPRFSGRQFPNYSSELNVNALELEDSALYLCASSSSAGGPYEQYFGPGTRLTVT.

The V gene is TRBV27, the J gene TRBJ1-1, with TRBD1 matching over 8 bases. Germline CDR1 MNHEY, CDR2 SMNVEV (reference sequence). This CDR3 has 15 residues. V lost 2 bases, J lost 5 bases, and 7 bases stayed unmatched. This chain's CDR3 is CASSLKYRGWTEAFF. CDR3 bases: TGTGCCAGCAGTTTAAAGTACAGGGGGTGGACTGAAGCTTTCTTT.

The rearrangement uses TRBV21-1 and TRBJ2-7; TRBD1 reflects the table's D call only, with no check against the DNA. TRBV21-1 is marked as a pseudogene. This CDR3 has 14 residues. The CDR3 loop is CASTPWGHHYEQYF. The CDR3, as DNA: TGTGCCAGCACCCCTTGGGGACACCACTACGAGCAGTACTTC.

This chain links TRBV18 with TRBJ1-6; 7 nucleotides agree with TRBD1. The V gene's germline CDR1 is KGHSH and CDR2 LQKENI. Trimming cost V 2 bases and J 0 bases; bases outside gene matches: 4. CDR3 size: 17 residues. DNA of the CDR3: TGTGCCAGCTCACCAACAGGGGTGAGCTCCTATAATTCACCCCTCCACTTT. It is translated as CASSPTGVSSYNSPLHF.

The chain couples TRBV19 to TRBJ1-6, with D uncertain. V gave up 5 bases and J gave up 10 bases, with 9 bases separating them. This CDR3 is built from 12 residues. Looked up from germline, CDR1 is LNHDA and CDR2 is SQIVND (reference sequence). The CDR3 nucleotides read TGTGCCAGTAGTTCCCCGGGGTCACCCCTCCACTTT. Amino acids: CASSSPGSPLHF.

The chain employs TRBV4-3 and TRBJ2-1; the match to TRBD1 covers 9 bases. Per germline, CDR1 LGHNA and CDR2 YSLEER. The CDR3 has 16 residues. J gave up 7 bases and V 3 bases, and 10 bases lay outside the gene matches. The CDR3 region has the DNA TGCGCCAGCAGCCACTTCCGGACAGGGGCCGATAATGAGCAGTTCTTC. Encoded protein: CASSHFRTGADNEQFF.

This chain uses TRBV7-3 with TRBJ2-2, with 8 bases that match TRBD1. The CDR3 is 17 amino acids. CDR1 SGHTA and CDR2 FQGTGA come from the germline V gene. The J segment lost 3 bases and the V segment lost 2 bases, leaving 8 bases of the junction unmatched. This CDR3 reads CASSLHSRGPDTGELFF. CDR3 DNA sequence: TGTGCCAGCAGCTTACACTCCAGGGGGCCTGACACCGGGGAGCTGTTTTTT. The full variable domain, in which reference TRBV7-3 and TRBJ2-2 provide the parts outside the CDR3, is GAGVSQTPSNKVTEKGKYVELRCDPISGHTALYWYRQSLGQGPEFLIYFQGTGAADDSGLPNDRFFAVRPEGSVSTLKIQRTERGDSAVYLCASSLHSRGPDTGELFFGEGSRLTVL.

The CDR3 is CATSRVRNSPLHF. CDR3 bases: TGTGCCACCAGCAGAGTTCGGAATTCACCCCTCCACTTT. The chain uses TRBV15 and TRBJ1-6; D call uncertain. This CDR3 is 13 amino acids long. V was trimmed by 1 base and J by 7 bases, leaving 5 bases between them. Germline loops: CDR1 LNHNV, CDR2 YYDKDF (reference sequence).

DNA of the CDR3: TGTGCCAGCAGTGAATCAGGGGGGACCTCCTACGAGCAGTACTTC. Translated, it gives CASSESGGTSYEQYF. The rearrangement joins TRBV27 to TRBJ2-5; a possible D gene is TRBD1 (7 bases). The DNA end is a closer match to TRBJ2-7, so the J assignment may be wrong. This CDR3 has 15 residues. CDR1 and CDR2 from the germline V gene are MNHEY and SMNVEV (reference sequence).

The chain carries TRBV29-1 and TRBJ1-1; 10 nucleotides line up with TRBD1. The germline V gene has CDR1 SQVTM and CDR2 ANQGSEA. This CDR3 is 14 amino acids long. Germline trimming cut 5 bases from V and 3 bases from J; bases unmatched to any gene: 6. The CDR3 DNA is TGCAGCGTTACGACAGGGGGCGCGGACACTGAAGCTTTCTTT. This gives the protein CSVTTGGADTEAFF.

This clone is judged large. CDR3 nucleotide sequence: TGTGCCAGCAGCCCTTGGGCTGACCATCTGCCGGATGAAAAACTGTTTTTT. Its protein product is CASSPWADHLPDEKLFF. The V call is TRBV5-6, the J call TRBJ1-4; D is uncertain. The germline V gene encodes CDR1 SGHDT and CDR2 YYEEEE. This CDR3 region has 17 residues. Trimming took off 4 bases at V and 6 bases at J, with 22 bases between the two ends.

The CDR3: CASSEGPGASSWETQYF. The CDR3 DNA sequence: TGTGCCAGCAGTGAAGGCCCAGGGGCCTCTTCCTGGGAGACCCAGTACTTC. This sequence joins TRBV6-1 and TRBJ2-5, with a weak D call TRBD1 (6 bases). CDR1 is MNHNS and CDR2 is SASEGT in the germline V gene. The CDR3 extends over 17 amino acids. V was shortened by 1 base and J by 5 bases, with 20 bases between the two germline ends.

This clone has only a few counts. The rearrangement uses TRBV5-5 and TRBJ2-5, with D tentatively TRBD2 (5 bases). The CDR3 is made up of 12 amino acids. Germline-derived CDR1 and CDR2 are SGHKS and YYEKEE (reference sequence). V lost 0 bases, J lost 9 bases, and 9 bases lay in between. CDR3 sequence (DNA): TGTGCCAGCAGCTTGGGATCCGGGGCCCAGTACTTC. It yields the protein CASSLGSGAQYF.

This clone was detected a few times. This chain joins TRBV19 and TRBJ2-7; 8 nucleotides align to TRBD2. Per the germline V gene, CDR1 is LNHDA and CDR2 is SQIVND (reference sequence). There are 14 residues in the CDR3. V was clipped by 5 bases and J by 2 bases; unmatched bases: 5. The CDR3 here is CASSFSGGTYEQYF. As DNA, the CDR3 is TGTGCCAGTAGTTTCAGCGGGGGTACCTACGAGCAGTACTTC. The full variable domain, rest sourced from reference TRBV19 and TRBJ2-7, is DGGITQSPKYLFRKEGQNVTLSCEQNLNHDAMYWYRQDPGQGLRLIYYSQIVNDFQKGDIAEGYSVSREKKESFPLTVTSAQKNPTAFYLCASSFSGGTYEQYFGPGTRLTVT.

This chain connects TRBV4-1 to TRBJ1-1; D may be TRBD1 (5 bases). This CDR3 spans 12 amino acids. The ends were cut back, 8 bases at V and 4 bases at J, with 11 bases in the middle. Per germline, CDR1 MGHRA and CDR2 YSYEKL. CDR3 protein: CASGYGGTEAFF. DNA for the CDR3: TGCGCCAGCGGCTACGGGGGCACTGAAGCTTTCTTT.

CDR3 in DNA: TGTGCCAGCAGCCAAGGGACTTTTGGTGGAGAGACCCAGTACTTC. Protein product: CASSQGTFGGETQYF. V gene TRBV2 combines with J gene TRBJ2-5, with D possibly TRBD2 on 6 matching bases. Trimming removed 6 bases at V and 4 bases at J, with 18 bases between. There are 15 residues in the CDR3. The V gene's germline CDR1 is SNHLY and CDR2 FYNNEI. Combining the CDR3 with reference TRBV2 and TRBJ2-5 gives the whole variable domain EPEVTQTPSHQVTQMGQEVILRCVPISNHLYFYWYRQILGQKVEFLVSFYNNEISEKSEIFDDQFSVERPDGSNFTLKIRSTKLEDSAMYFCASSQGTFGGETQYFGPGTRLLVL.